Sequencing of this T cell receptor (beta chain) was carried out in a study of human T cells and chemical hapten exposure. Study at large: Across the whole study, which lasted around six months, patients were given diphenylcyclopropenone on the scalp once a week. Whole-study results and caveats: PT1 expanded TCR counts correlated positively with patch test score.

This clonotype has only a few counts. Antigen: not known. In the original workflow: The median was around 100,000 TCRs per sample, ranging roughly 20,000 to 750,000. TCRdb reprocessed the RACE reads with MiXCR, giving one entry per CDR3 protein. None of the V and J calls come from the authors' own analysis; TCRdb made them. Here the sample spans some 94,000 distinct CDR3 sequences, 12% being singletons. Time point indicated: patch test 1, 2 weeks after DPC sensitization. Treatment given: therapeutic diphenylcyclopropenone sensitization with weekly scalp DPC. The CDR3 is 15 amino acids. Germline values: CDR1 MDHEN, CDR2 SYDVKM. With 0 bases removed from V and 4 bases from J, the gap between germline ends came to 10 bases.

The receptor's source is a woman aged 40-49 years with alopecia areata. Some clones in this sample may be carry-over from other donors' samples. The sample here was whole blood, taken in connection with sensitization to the hapten diphenylcyclopropenone (DPC). The chain links TRBV28 to TRBJ1-5, with D maybe TRBD1 (5 bases). DNA for the CDR3: TGTGCCAGCAGTTTATGGCAGGGAGGGAATCAGCCCCAGCATTTT. This sequence encodes CASSLWQGGNQPQHF.